This TCR beta chain was identified during a study of T-cell memory formation after mild COVID-19. Study-wide findings and caveats: CM and EM subsets held most contracting CD4+ clones; EMRA held CD8+ ones.

On this clonotype itself: Its antigen is unknown.

Each CDR3 protein gets one entry after TCRdb re-called the 5' RACE reads with MiXCR. The sample comprises 500,000 to 600,000 distinct CDR3 sequences, 18% of which are singletons, and approximately 12% rests with the top ten. CDR3 length: 13 amino acids. Per the germline V gene, CDR1 is SQVTM and CDR2 is ANQGSEA. The V end lost 4 bases, the J end lost 0 bases, and 9 bases lay between the germline ends. The sequencing sample was made of PBMCs or a T cell subset sorted from them (not recorded which). The chain joins TRBV29-1 to TRBJ1-1; D possibly corresponds to TRBD1 (5 bases). The TCR originated in an adult woman who had mild COVID-19 (a few samples of this study predate the infection). Cell type and time point are not known. The CDR3, as DNA: TGCAGCGTTGCTCTGACAGTGAACACTGAAGCTTTCTTT. Translation gives CSVALTVNTEAFF.